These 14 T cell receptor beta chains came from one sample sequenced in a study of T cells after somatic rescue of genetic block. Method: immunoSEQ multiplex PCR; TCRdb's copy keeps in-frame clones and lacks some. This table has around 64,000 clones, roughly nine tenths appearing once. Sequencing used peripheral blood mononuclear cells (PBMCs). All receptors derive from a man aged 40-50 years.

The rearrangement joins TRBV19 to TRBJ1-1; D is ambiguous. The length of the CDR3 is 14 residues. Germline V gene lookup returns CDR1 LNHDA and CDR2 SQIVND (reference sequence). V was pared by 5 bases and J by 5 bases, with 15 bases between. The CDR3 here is CASSALGARTEAFF. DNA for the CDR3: TGTGCCAGTAGTGCCCTGGGAGCAAGGACTGAAGCTTTCTTT.

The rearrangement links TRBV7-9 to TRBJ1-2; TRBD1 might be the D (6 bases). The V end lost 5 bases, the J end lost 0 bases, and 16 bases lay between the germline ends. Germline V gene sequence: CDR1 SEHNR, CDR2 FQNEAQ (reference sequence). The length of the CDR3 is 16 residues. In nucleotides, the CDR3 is TGTGCCAGCAGCACAAGCCGGGACACACCTAACTATGGCTACACCTTC. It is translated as CASSTSRDTPNYGYTF.

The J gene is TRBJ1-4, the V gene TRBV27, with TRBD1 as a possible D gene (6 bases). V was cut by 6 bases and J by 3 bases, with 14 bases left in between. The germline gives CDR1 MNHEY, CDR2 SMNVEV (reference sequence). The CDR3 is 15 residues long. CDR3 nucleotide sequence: TGTGCCAGCAGCTCAGACAGGTCGGCTAATGAAAAACTGTTTTTT. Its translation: CASSSDRSANEKLFF.

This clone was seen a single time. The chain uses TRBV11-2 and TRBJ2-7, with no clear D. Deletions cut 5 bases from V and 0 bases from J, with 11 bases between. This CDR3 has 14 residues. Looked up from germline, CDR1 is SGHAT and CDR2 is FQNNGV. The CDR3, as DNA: TGTGCCAGCAGCAGCCGGGCCCGCTCCTACGAGCAGTACTTC. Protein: CASSSRARSYEQYF.

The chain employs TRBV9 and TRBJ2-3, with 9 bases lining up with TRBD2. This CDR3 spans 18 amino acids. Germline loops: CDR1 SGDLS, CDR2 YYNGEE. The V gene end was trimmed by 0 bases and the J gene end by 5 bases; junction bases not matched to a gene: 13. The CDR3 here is CASSVDGIAGGRRDTQYF. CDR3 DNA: TGTGCCAGCAGCGTAGATGGGATCGCGGGAGGGAGGAGAGATACGCAGTATTTT.

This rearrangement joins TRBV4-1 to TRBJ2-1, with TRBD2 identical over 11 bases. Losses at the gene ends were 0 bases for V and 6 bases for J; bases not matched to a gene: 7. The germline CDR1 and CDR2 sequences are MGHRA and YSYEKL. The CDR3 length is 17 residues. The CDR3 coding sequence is TGCGCCAGCAGCCAAGATAGCGGGAGGGTGTTGAGCAATGAGCAGTTCTTC. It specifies CASSQDSGRVLSNEQFF.

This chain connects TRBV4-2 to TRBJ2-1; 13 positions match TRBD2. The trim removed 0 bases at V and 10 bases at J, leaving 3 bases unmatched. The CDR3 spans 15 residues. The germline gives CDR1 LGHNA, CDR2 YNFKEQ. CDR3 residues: CASSQETSGGQEQFF. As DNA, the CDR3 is TGTGCCAGCAGCCAAGAGACTAGCGGGGGGCAAGAGCAGTTCTTC.

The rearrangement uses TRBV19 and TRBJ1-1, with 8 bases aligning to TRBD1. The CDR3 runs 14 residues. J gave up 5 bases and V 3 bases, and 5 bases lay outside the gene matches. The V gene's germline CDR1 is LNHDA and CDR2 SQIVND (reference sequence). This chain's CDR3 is CASSMTGVRTEAFF. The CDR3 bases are TGTGCCAGTAGTATGACAGGGGTAAGGACTGAAGCTTTCTTT. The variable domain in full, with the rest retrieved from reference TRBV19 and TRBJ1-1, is DGGITQSPKYLFRKEGQNVTLSCEQNLNHDAMYWYRQDPGQGLRLIYYSQIVNDFQKGDIAEGYSVSREKKESFPLTVTSAQKNPTAFYLCASSMTGVRTEAFFGQGTRLTVV.

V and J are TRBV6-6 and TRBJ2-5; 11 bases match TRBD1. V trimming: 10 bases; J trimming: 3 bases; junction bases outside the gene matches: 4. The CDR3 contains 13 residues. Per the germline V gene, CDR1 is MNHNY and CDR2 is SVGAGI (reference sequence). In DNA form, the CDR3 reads TGTGCCAATAAGGGACAGGGGGAAGAGACCCAGTACTTC. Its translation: CANKGQGEETQYF.

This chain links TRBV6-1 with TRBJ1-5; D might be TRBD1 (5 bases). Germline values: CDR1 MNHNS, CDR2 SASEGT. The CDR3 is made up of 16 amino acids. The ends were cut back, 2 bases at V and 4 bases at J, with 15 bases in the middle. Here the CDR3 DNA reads TGTGCCAGCAGTGAACTCGAGGCGAGGGGTAATCAGCCCCAGCATTTT. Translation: CASSELEARGNQPQHF.

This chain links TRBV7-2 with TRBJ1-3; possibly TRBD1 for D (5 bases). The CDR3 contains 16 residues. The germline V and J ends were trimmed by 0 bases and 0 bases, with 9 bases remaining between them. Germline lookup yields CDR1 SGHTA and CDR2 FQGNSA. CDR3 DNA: TGTGCCAGCAGCTTAGCTACAGGACTCTCTGGAAACACCATATATTTT. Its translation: CASSLATGLSGNTIYF.

The chain's CDR3 is CASSLSAGVETQYF. As DNA, the CDR3 is TGTGCCAGCAGCTTAAGTGCGGGAGTGGAGACCCAGTACTTC. The genes are TRBV11-2 and TRBJ2-5, with TRBD2 identical over 7 bases. The V segment lost 2 bases and the J segment 5 bases; nucleotides outside the gene matches: 5. Germline loops: CDR1 SGHAT, CDR2 FQNNGV. The CDR3 is 14 residues long.

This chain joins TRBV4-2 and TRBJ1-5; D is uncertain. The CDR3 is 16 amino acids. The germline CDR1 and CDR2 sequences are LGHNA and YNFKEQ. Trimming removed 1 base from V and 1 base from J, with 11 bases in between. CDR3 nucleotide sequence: TGTGCCAGCAGCCAAGCGGAAGGATACAGCAATCAGCCCCAGCATTTT. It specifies CASSQAEGYSNQPQHF.

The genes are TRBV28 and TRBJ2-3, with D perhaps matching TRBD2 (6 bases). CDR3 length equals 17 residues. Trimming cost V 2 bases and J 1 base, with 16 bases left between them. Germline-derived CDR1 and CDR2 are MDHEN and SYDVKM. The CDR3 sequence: CASSLRRLRDGTDTQYF. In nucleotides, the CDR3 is TGTGCCAGCAGTTTACGTCGTTTGCGGGACGGCACAGATACGCAGTATTTT.